This T cell receptor beta chain was captured in a study of beta chain features in type 1 diabetes. Study-wide findings and caveats: People with Type 1 diabetes carried modestly yet significantly shorter TCRB CDR3s in all four CD4+ subsets. It was not settled here whether HLA type affects TCRB rearrangement.

Expressed TCRB transcripts were sequenced after all isolated RNA was converted to cDNA. Generated by immunoSEQ multiplex PCR, the TCRdb table keeps only in-frame clones and is missing some. Here the sample spans hundreds of thousands of clones, over 10% being singletons. This clone was found a few times. No antigen is known for it. CDR1 is MNHEY and CDR2 is SMNVEV in the germline V gene (reference sequence). V was shortened by 4 bases and J by 3 bases, with 11 bases between the two germline ends. The CDR3 spans 14 residues. CD4+ cells of the naive, central memory, regulatory and stem cell-like memory types were sorted via CD45RO/CCR7/CD25/CD127/CD95/CD27.

This chain links TRBV27 with TRBJ2-3; TRBD2 is a possible D gene (5 bases). Sequencing was done on a sample of naive CD4+ T cells from blood. This TCR derives from a man aged 18-30 years with type 1 diabetes. CDR3 sequence: CASSSYGKTDTQYF. The CDR3 DNA reads as TGTGCCAGCAGTTCTTACGGGAAAACAGATACGCAGTATTTT.